These T cell receptor beta chains were read from a single sample in a study of identical twins' blood T cells. TCRdb recomputed calls from the 5' RACE reads with MiXCR, one row per CDR3 protein. The sample includes around 380,000 distinct CDR3 sequences, under 30% of them seen just once. Input material: PBMCs. The receptor set was obtained from a woman between 18 and 50 years old in good health. CDR3s include the opening cysteine and the closing phenylalanine or tryptophan. D genes are given only for firm matches. Not all rows give a size; the values are once, few, many and, for expanded clones, a class.

TRBV20-1	few	TRBJ2-3	TRBD2	TGCAGTGCTAAACATCCCACTAGCGGGGTCTTCACAGATATGCAGTATTTT	CSAKHPTSGVFTDMQYF
TRBV5-5	-	TRBJ2-1	TRBD2	TGTGCCAGCAGCTCTGTCGCGGCGGGAGGGTACAACGAGCAGTTCTTC	CASSSVAAGGYNEQFF
TRBV5-1	-	TRBJ2-1	-	TGCGCCAGCAGCAGGCACCTATTCGCCTACAATGAGCAGTTCTTC	CASSRHLFAYNEQFF
TRBV6-5	-	TRBJ2-1	-	TGTGCCAGCAGTTTCCTCATGGGTAATGAGCAGTTCTTC	CASSFLMGNEQFF
TRBV6-6	-	TRBJ1-2	TRBD1	TGTGCCAGCATCCCCCGGACAGGGGCAGACTTCTATGGCTACACCTTC	CASIPRTGADFYGYTF
TRBV12-3/TRBV12-4	-	TRBJ1-1	-	TGTGCCAGCAGTTTAAGGAGACCGAACACTGAAGCTTTCTTT	CASSLRRPNTEAFF
TRBV2	many	TRBJ1-3	-	TGTGCCAGCAGTGTAACGGCCATAAGAAACACCATATATTTT	CASSVTAIRNTIYF
TRBV12-3/TRBV12-4	-	TRBJ1-1	-	TGTGCCAGCAGTCCAATCGGACGTGAAGCTTTCTTT	CASSPIGREAFF
TRBV12-3/TRBV12-4	-	TRBJ1-2	-	TGTGCCAGCAGTCACCTGAGGGAGTACTATGGCTACACCTTC	CASSHLREYYGYTF
TRBV3-1	few	TRBJ1-1	-	TGTGCCAGCAGCCTTCGATTAGAGGGCACTGAAGCTTTCTTT	CASSLRLEGTEAFF
TRBV21-1	-	TRBJ1-1	-	TGTTCCAGCAGCAAAGGAGCTGGGAACACTGAAGCTTTCTTT	CSSSKGAGNTEAFF
TRBV20-1	few	TRBJ2-1	TRBD2	TGCAGCCCCCGTAGCGGGAGCATCGGTGAGCAGTTCTTC	CSPRSGSIGEQFF
TRBV20-1	-	TRBJ2-3	TRBD2	TGCAGTGCTAGACTAGCGGGGCGCGCAGATACGCAGTATTTT	CSARLAGRADTQYF
TRBV20-1	many	TRBJ1-4	-	TGCAGTGCTAGGCCCGACGGTGTAAGCGAAAAACTGTTTTTT	CSARPDGVSEKLFF
TRBV20-1	-	TRBJ2-1	TRBD2	TGCAGTGCCCTGAGGGTGGTAGCGGGTATCCCCCCTAGTGAGCAGTTCTTC	CSALRVVAGIPPSEQFF
TRBV11-2	-	TRBJ2-3	-	TGTGCCAGCAGCTCCGGCGTAGGGGATACGCAGTATTTT	CASSSGVGDTQYF
TRBV9	-	TRBJ1-2	-	TGTGCCAGCAGCGGACTTAGAAGAGGGAGCTATGGCTACACCTTC	CASSGLRRGSYGYTF
TRBV20-1	-	TRBJ1-2	-	TGCAGTGCTAGAGATACCTCACGGGGTACCATGAACTATGGCTACACCTTC	CSARDTSRGTMNYGYTF
TRBV27	-	TRBJ2-1	TRBD2	TGTGCCAGCAGTCAAACTAGCGGTCCCTACAATGAGCAGTTCTTC	CASSQTSGPYNEQFF
TRBV20-1	-	TRBJ1-5	-	TGCAGTGCTAGAGACTCTAGGTACAGCCAGCCCCAGCATTTT	CSARDSRYSQPQHF
TRBV29-1	many	TRBJ1-2	-	TGCAGCGTTGAGGACAGACTCTATGGCTACACCTTC	CSVEDRLYGYTF
TRBV20-1	-	TRBJ2-1	TRBD2	TGCAGTGCTAGACCACCTGGACTAGCGTCATACAATGAGCAGTTCTTC	CSARPPGLASYNEQFF
TRBV29-1	-	TRBJ2-7	-	TGCAGCGTTGGTCGTCAGGGCTACGAGCAGTACTTC	CSVGRQGYEQYF
TRBV14	-	TRBJ2-1	-	TGTGCCAGCAGCCAAGATCTTTTCGCTGAGCAGTTCTTC	CASSQDLFAEQFF
TRBV6-9	-	TRBJ1-5	TRBD1	TGTGCCATAGGGACAGCGAGACCTAGCAATCAGCCCCAGCATTTT	CAIGTARPSNQPQHF
TRBV5-1	few	TRBJ1-1	-	TGCGCCAGCAGCTTGGCCATGGTGAACACTGAAGCTTTCTTT	CASSLAMVNTEAFF
TRBV19	few	TRBJ1-4	-	TGTGCCAGTCAGTCTAGGGATGAAAAACTGTTTTTT	CASQSRDEKLFF
TRBV19	few	TRBJ2-3	TRBD1	TGTGCCAGTACAACAGGGGGCACAGATACGCAGTATTTT	CASTTGGTDTQYF
TRBV15	-	TRBJ2-3	TRBD1	TGTGCCACCAGCAAAAACAGGGGGCGCGGGACAGATACGCAGTATTTT	CATSKNRGRGTDTQYF
TRBV12-3/TRBV12-4	-	TRBJ2-1	TRBD2	TGTGCCAGCTGCTTAAATAGCGGGAATGAGCAGTTCTTC	CASCLNSGNEQFF
TRBV6-5	-	TRBJ2-6	-	TGTGCCAGCAGTTCCCTAAGCCTCTCTGGGGCCAACGTCCTGACTTTC	CASSSLSLSGANVLTF
TRBV18	few	TRBJ1-1	-	TGTGCCAGCTCACCACACCAAGGGTCTGCAGACACTGAAGCTTTCTTT	CASSPHQGSADTEAFF
TRBV11-2	-	TRBJ1-2	TRBD1	TGTGCCAGCAGCACAATGACAGGGGACTATGACTACACCTTC	CASSTMTGDYDYTF
TRBV12-3/TRBV12-4	few	TRBJ2-7	-	TGTGCCACCAACCCTTCGACAGACCCCTTCCCCCCTTACGAGCAGTACTTC	CATNPSTDPFPPYEQYF
TRBV5-1	few	TRBJ1-2	-	TGCGCCAGCACTTTACCTGGCTACACCTTC	CASTLPGYTF